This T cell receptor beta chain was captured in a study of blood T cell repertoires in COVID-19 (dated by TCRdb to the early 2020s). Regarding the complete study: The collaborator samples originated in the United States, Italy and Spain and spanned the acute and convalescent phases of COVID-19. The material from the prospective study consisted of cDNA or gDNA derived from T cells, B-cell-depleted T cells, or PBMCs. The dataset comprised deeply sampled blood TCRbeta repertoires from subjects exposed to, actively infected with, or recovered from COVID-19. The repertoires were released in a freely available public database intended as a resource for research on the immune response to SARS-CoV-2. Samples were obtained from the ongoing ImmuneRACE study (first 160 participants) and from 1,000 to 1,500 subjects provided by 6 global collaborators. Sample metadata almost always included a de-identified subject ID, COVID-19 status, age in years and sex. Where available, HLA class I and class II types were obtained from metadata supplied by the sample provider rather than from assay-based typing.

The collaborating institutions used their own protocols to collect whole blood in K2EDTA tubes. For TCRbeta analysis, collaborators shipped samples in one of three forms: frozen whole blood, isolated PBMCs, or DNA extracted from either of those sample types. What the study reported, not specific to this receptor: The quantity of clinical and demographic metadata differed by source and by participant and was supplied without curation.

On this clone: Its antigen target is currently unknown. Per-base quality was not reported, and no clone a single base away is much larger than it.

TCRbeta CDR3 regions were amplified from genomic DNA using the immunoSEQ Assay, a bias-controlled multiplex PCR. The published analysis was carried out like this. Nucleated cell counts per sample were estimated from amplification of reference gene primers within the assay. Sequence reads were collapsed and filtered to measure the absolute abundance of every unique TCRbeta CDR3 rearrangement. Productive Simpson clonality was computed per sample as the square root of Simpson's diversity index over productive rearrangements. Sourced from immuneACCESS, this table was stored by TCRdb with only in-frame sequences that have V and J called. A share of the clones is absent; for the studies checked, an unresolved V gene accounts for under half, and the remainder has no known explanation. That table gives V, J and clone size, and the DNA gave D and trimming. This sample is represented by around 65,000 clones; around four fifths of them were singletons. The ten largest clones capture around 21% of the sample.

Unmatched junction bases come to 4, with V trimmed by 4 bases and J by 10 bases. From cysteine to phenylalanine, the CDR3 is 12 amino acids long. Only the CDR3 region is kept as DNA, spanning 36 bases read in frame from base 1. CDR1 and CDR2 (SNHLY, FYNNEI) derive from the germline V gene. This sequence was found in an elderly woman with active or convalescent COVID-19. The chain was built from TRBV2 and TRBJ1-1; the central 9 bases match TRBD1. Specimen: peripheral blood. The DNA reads TGTGCCAGCAGTGCTGGACAGGGGTCAGCTTTCTTT. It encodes CASSAGQGSAFF.